This T cell receptor beta chain was found in a study of CD8 T cells in Susac syndrome. The CDR3 runs to 13 residues. CDR1 and CDR2 from the germline V gene are KGHSH and LQKENI. Trimming removed 2 bases from V and 7 bases from J, with 9 bases in between. Blood CD8+ and CD4+ T cells underwent high-throughput TCR beta sequencing. CD8+ and CD4+ T cells were negatively isolated; TEMRA cells were FACS-enriched. Random hexamers served to reverse transcribe roughly 0.45 to 1 ug RNA. An immunoSEQ multiplex PCR amplified TCR beta CDR3 over 54 Vbeta and 13 Jbeta. TCRdb re-called the immunoSEQ multiplex PCR reads through MiXCR, storing one row per CDR3 protein. This table holds some 170,000 distinct CDR3 sequences, roughly 95% found once.

Sequencing was done on a sample of CD4+ T cells from PBMCs. The sequence came from a human donor in good health. This chain joins TRBV18 and TRBJ2-1; D tentatively reads TRBD1 or TRBD2 (5 bases each). DNA of the CDR3: TGTGCCAGCTCACCAGGGACGGGGAATGAGCAGTTCTTC. Protein sequence: CASSPGTGNEQFF.